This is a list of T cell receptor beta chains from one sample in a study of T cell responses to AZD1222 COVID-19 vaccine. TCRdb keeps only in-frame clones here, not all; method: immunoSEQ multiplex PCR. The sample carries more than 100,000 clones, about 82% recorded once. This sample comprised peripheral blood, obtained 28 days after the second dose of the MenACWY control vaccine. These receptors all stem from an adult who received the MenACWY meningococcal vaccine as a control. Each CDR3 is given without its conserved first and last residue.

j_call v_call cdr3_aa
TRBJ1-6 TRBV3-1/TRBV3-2 ASRGVDNSPLH
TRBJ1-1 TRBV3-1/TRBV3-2 ASSGRQGNTEAF
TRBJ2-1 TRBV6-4 ASSLLAGGSYNEQF
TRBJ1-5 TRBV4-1 ASSQDGVALQH
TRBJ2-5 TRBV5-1 ASSPWGGQETQY
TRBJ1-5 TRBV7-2 ASTGWGSNQPQH
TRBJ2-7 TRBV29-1 SVGKTGSSYEQY
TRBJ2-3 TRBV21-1 ASIPPGGSTDTQY
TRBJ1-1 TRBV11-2 ASSLDPGPEAF
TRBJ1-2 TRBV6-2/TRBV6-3 ASSNPPVWGYT
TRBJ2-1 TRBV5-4 ASSPKGGSYNEQF
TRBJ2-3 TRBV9 ASSVDGRGSWDTQY
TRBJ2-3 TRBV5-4 ASSLWGLQADTQY
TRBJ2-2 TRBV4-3 ASRRDSITGELF
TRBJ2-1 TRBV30 AWSGLGLAGVGTYNEQF
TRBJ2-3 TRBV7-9 ASSLALAGWTDTQY
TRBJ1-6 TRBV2 ASSETGSYNSPLH